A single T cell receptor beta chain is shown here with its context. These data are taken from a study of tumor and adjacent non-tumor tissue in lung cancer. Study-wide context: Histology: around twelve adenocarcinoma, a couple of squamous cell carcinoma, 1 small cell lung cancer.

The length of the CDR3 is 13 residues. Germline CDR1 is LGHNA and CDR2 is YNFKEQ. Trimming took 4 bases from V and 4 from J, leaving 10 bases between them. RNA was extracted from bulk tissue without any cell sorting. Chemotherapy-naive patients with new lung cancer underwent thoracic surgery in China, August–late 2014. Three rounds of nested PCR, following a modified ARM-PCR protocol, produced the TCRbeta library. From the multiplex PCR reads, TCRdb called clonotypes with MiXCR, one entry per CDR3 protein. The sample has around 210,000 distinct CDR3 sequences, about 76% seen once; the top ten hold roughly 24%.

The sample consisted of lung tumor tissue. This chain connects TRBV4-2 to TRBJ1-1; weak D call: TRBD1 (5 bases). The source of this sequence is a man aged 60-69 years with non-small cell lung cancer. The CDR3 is CASSRLGTTEAFF. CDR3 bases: TGTGCCAGCAGCCGACTGGGGACCACTGAAGCTTTCTTT.